These 2 T cell receptor beta chains were sequenced from one sample in a study of OX40 agonist ivuxolimab in advanced cancers. Some clones are missing from TCRdb's copy, which holds only in-frame ones; the method was immunoSEQ multiplex PCR. The repertoire holds tens of thousands of clones, with 80% to 95% as singletons. The specimen comprised CD4+ or CD8+ T cells sorted from blood, sampled in a trial of the OX40 agonist ivuxolimab. Receptors were obtained from an adult with an advanced solid tumor such as melanoma, head and neck, liver or kidney cancer.

V gene TRBV5-6 combines with J gene TRBJ1-4; D is ambiguous. V lost 0 bases and J 6 bases, leaving 9 bases between the germline ends. Germline CDR1 is SGHDT and CDR2 is YYEEEE. The CDR3 covers 14 residues. CDR3: CASSLVGNHEKLFF. CDR3 sequence (DNA): TGTGCCAGCAGCTTGGTGGGAAACCATGAAAAACTGTTTTTT.

This sequence joins TRBV10-2 and TRBJ2-7; 11 nucleotides align to TRBD2. Germline CDR1 reads WSHSY; CDR2 reads SAAADI. V dropped 6 bases and J dropped 4; count of bases not matched to a gene: 2. This CDR3 is built from 13 residues. CDR3 region: CASRTSGRYEQYF. DNA of the CDR3: TGCGCCAGCAGAACTAGCGGGAGATACGAGCAGTACTTC.